This T cell receptor (beta chain) originates from a study of monozygotic twins with inflammatory bowel disease. From its re-call of the 5' RACE reads, TCRdb lists each CDR3 protein once, without DNA. This sample's table reports 350,000 to 500,000 distinct CDR3 sequences. The TCR originated in a human donor with ulcerative colitis or Crohn's disease, or a healthy co-twin of an affected twin (not recorded which). The sequenced sample was blood.

CDR3 amino acids: CATSTRDVEAFF. The chain employs TRBV15 and TRBJ1-1; TCRdb's D call, TRBD1, is unchecked because there is no DNA. Germline CDR1 LNHNV, CDR2 YYDKDF (reference sequence). This CDR3 is 12 amino acids long.